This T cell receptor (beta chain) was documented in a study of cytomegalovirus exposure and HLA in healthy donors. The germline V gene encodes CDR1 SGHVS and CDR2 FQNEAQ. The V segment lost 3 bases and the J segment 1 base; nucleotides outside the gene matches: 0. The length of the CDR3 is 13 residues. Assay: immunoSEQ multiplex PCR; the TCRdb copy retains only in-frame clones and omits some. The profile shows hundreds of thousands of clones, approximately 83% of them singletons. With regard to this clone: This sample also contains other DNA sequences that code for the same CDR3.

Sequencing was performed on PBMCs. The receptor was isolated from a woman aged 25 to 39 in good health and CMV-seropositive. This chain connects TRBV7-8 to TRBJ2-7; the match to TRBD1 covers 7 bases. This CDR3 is CASSFRGSYEQYF. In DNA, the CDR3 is TGTGCCAGCAGCTTCAGGGGGTCCTACGAGCAGTACTTC.